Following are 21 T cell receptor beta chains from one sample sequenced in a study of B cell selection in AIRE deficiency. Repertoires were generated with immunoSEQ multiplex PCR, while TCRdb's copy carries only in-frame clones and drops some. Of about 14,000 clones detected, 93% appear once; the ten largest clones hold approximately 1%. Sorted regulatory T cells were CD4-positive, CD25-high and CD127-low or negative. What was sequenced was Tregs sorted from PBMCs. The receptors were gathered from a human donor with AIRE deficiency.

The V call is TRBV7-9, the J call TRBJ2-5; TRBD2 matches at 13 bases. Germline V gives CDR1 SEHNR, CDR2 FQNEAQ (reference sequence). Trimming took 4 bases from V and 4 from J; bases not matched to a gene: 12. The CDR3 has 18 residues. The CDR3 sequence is CASSYTRTSGSSRETQYF. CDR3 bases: TGTGCCAGCAGCTATACCCGGACTAGCGGGAGCTCGCGAGAGACCCAGTACTTC.

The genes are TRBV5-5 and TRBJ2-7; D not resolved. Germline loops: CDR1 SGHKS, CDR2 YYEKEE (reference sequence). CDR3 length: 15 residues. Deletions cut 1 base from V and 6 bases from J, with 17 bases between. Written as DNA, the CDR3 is TGTGCCAGCAGCTTGATGGACCGGCTACGTGGCGAGCAGTACTTC. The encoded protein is CASSLMDRLRGEQYF.

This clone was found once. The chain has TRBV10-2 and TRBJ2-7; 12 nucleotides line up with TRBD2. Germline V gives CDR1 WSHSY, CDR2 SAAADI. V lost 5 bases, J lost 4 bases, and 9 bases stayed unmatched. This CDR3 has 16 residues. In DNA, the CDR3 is TGCGCCAGCAGTACACTAGCGGGAGGACCCCCATACGAGCAGTACTTC. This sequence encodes CASSTLAGGPPYEQYF.

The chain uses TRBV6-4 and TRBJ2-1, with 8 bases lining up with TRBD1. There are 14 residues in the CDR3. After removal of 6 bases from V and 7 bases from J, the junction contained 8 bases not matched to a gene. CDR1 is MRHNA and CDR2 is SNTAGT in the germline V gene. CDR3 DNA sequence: TGTGCCAGCAGGGCCCGAGGACAGGGTAATGAGCAGTTCTTC. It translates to CASRARGQGNEQFF.

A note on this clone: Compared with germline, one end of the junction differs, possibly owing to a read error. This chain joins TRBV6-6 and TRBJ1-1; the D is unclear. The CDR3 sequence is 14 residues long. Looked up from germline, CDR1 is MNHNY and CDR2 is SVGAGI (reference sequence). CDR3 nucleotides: TGTGCCAGCAGTACCCATGGTCTGAATACTGAAGCTTTCTTT. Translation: CASSTHGLNTEAFF.

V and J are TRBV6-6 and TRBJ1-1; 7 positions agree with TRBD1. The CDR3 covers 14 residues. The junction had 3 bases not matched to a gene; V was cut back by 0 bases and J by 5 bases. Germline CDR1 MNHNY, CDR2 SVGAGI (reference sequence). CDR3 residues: CASSYSGRGTEAFF. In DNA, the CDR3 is TGTGCCAGCAGTTACTCCGGCAGGGGGACTGAAGCTTTCTTT.

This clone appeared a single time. In DNA, the CDR3 is TGTGCCAGCAGTTACGCTGGGTCTGCTGGGGCCAACGTCCTGACTTTC. Encoded protein: CASSYAGSAGANVLTF. The chain joins TRBV6-6 to TRBJ2-6; D not certain. In germline, CDR1 is MNHNY, CDR2 SVGAGI (reference sequence). Trimming took off 2 bases at V and 2 bases at J, with 10 bases between the two ends. CDR3 length equals 16 residues.

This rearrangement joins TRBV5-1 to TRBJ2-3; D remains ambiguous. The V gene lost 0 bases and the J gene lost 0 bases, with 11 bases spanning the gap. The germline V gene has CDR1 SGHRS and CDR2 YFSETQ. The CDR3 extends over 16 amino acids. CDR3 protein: CASSLAVSPSTDTQYF. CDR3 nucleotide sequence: TGCGCCAGCAGCTTGGCCGTCTCCCCTAGCACAGATACGCAGTATTTT.

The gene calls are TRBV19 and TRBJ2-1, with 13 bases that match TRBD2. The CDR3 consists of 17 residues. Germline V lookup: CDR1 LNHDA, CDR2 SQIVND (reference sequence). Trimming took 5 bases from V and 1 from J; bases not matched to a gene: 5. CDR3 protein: CASSGWTSGGSYNEQFF. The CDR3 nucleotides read TGTGCCAGTAGTGGGTGGACTAGCGGGGGATCCTACAATGAGCAGTTCTTC. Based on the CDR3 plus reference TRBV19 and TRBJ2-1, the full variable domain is DGGITQSPKYLFRKEGQNVTLSCEQNLNHDAMYWYRQDPGQGLRLIYYSQIVNDFQKGDIAEGYSVSREKKESFPLTVTSAQKNPTAFYLCASSGWTSGGSYNEQFFGPGTRLTVL.

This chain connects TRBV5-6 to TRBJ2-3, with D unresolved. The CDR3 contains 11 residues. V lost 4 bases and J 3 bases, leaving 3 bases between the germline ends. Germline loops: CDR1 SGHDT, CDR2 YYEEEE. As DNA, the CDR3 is TGTGCCAGCAGCCAAACAGATACGCAGTATTTT. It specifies CASSQTDTQYF.

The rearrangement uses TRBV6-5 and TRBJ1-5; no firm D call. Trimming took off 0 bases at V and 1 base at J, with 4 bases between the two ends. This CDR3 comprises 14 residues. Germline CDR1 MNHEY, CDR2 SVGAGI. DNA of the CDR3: TGTGCCAGCAGTTACTCGAGGAGCAATCAGCCCCAGCATTTT. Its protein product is CASSYSRSNQPQHF.

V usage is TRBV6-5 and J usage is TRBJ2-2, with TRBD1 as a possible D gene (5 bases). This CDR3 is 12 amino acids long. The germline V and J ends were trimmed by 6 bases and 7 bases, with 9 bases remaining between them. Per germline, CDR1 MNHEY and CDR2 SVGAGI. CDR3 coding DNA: TGTGCCAGCAGCCAGGGCAACGGGGAGCTGTTTTTT. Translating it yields CASSQGNGELFF.

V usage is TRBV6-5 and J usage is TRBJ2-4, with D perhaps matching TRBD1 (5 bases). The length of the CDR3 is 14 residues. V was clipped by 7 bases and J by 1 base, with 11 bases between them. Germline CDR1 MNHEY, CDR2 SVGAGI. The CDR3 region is CASKDSAAKNIQYF. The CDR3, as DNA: TGTGCCAGCAAAGACAGCGCGGCCAAAAACATTCAGTACTTC.

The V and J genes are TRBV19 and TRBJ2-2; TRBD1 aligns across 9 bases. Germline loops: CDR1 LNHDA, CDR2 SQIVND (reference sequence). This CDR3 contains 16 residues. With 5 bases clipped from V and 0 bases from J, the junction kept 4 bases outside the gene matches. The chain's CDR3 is CASSFYRGPNTGELFF. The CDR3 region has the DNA TGTGCCAGTAGTTTTTACAGGGGGCCGAACACCGGGGAGCTGTTTTTT.

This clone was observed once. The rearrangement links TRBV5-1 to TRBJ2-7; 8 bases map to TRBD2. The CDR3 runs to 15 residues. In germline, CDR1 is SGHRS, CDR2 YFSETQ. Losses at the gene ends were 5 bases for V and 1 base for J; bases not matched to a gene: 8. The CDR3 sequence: CASSSTGLESYEQYF. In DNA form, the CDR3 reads TGCGCCAGCAGTTCGACGGGACTAGAGTCCTACGAGCAGTACTTC.

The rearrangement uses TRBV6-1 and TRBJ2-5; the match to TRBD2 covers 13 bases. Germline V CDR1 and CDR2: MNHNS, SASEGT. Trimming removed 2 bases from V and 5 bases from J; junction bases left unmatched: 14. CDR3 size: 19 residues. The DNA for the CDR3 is TGTGCCAGCAGTGAAATCTTTAGCGGGACTAGCGGGATAAGGGAGACCCAGTACTTC. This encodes CASSEIFSGTSGIRETQYF.

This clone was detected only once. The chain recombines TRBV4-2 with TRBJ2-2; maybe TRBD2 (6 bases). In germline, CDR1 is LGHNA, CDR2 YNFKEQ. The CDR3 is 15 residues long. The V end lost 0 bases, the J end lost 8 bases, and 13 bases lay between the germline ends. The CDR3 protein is CASSQEAGRQGELFF. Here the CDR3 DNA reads TGTGCCAGCAGCCAAGAAGCGGGCCGACAAGGGGAGCTGTTTTTT.

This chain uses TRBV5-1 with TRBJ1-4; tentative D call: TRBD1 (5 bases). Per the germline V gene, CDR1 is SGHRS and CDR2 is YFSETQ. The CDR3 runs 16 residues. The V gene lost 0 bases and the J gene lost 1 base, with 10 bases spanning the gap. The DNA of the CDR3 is TGCGCCAGCAGCTTGGCGGGGAGGGGAACTAATGAAAAACTGTTTTTT. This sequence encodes CASSLAGRGTNEKLFF.

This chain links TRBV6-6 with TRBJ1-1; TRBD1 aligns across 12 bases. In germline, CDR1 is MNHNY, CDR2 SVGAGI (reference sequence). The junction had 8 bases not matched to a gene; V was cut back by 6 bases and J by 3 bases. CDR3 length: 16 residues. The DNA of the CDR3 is TGTGCCAGCAGATCCGGGACAGGGGGCATGTACACTGAAGCTTTCTTT. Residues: CASRSGTGGMYTEAFF.

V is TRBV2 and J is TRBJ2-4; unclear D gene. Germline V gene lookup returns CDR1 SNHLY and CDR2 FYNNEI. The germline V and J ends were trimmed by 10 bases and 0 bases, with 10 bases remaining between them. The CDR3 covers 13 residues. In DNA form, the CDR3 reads TGTGCCATTGTGACACTAGCCAAAAACATTCAGTACTTC. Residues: CAIVTLAKNIQYF.

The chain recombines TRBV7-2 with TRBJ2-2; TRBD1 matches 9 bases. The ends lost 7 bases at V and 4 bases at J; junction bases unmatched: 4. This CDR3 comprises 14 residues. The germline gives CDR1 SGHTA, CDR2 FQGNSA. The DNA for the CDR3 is TGTGCCAGCAACAGGGGGCACGGCACCGGGGAGCTGTTTTTT. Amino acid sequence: CASNRGHGTGELFF.